The clone carrying this T cell receptor beta chain was seen a few times. Its antigen remains unidentified. TCRdb re-analysed the 5' RACE reads in MiXCR, keeping a single row per CDR3 protein. This sample has 300,000 to 350,000 distinct CDR3 sequences, with roughly an eighth found just once. This CDR3 has 12 residues. From germline, CDR1 is SGHTA and CDR2 FQGNSA. V was shortened by 3 bases and J by 9 bases, with 6 bases between the two germline ends. This specimen belongs to a study of T-cell memory formation after mild COVID-19. Study-wide results and limits: Some clones that responded were present in memory (sampled pre-infection), which suggests cross-reactive memory joined.

The genes are TRBV7-2 and TRBJ1-6, with a possible D match to TRBD1 (5 bases). This clonotype originated in a man in his late teens or twenties who had mild COVID-19 (a few samples of this study predate the infection). Cell type and time point are not known. Sequencing was performed on PBMCs or a T cell subset sorted from them (not recorded which). The CDR3 DNA reads as TGTGCCAGCAGCTTGGGGACTTCACCCCTCCACTTT. It is translated as CASSLGTSPLHF.